These T cell receptor beta chains were read from a single sample in a study of T-cell reconstitution after alpha-beta-depleted transplantation in children. MiXCR, run by TCRdb on the PCR reads, gives a single entry per CDR3 protein. The sample includes roughly 500,000 distinct CDR3 sequences, roughly 33% of them seen just once. The starting material was PBMCs from the stem cell graft donor, obtained from the stem cell graft. Every receptor here comes from a human donor who donated a stem cell graft to a child with aplastic anemia. CDR3s include the opening cysteine and the closing phenylalanine or tryptophan. A D gene is named only where the DNA matches it firmly. Size is stated for part of the rows, as once, few or many counts, or as a class when the clone is expanded.

d_gene	abundance	j_gene	v_gene	len	CDR3nt	CDR3aa
TRBD1	-	TRBJ1-4	TRBV20-1	13	TGCAGTGCCAAGGGGGCGGCTAATGAAAAACTGTTTTTT	CSAKGAANEKLFF
TRBD1	-	TRBJ1-1	TRBV7-9	15	TGTGCCAGCAGTCCGGGACAGGATACGAACACTGAAGCTTTCTTT	CASSPGQDTNTEAFF
-	-	TRBJ2-2	TRBV12-3/TRBV12-4	17	TGTGCCAGCAGTTTAGGTCTACGGGCAGCTGACACCGGGGAGCTGTTTTTT	CASSLGLRAADTGELFF
-	-	TRBJ2-6	TRBV20-1	15	TGCAGTGCTTCCTGGGGGCTGGGTGGGGCCAACGTCCTGACTTTC	CSASWGLGGANVLTF
-	-	TRBJ2-2	TRBV5-1	16	TGCGCCAGCAGCCCCTGGGGTATTATGGAGGCCGGGGAGCTGTTTTTT	CASSPWGIMEAGELFF
TRBD2	-	TRBJ2-3	TRBV20-1	15	TGCAGTGCCCCGACTAGCGGGAGGAACACAGATACGCAGTATTTT	CSAPTSGRNTDTQYF
-	-	TRBJ2-5	TRBV7-2	14	TGTGCCAGCAGCTTAGCAGGACGGAGTGAGACCCAGTACTTC	CASSLAGRSETQYF
TRBD1	few	TRBJ2-1	TRBV6-1	15	TGTGCCAGCAGTGAAGCCACAGGGGGCGGGAATGAGCAGTTCTTC	CASSEATGGGNEQFF
-	-	TRBJ1-2	TRBV12-3/TRBV12-4	13	TGTGCCAGCAGTTTGGGTGACCTCTATGGCTACACCTTC	CASSLGDLYGYTF
-	few	TRBJ1-2	TRBV5-5	15	TGTGCCAGCAGCTCCGACCGGGGCGGAAACTATGGCTACACCTTC	CASSSDRGGNYGYTF
-	-	TRBJ2-7	TRBV6-5	12	TGTGCCAGCAGCCCCGGACAGAGCGAGCAGTACTTC	CASSPGQSEQYF
-	-	TRBJ2-1	TRBV7-9	15	TGTGCCAGCAGCTTAGCGGTCAATCCTTACAATGAGCAGTTCTTC	CASSLAVNPYNEQFF
-	-	TRBJ1-1	TRBV7-8	13	TGTGCCAGCAGCCTGACGGCCCCGATTGAAGCTTTCTTT	CASSLTAPIEAFF
TRBD1	-	TRBJ2-1	TRBV19	17	TGTGCCAGTAGTATAGAAGGGACAGGGGTCTCCTACAATGAGCAGTTCTTC	CASSIEGTGVSYNEQFF
-	-	TRBJ2-1	TRBV6-2/TRBV6-3	11	TGTGCCAGCAGGTTCATTTTTGAGCAGTTCTTC	CASRFIFEQFF
-	few	TRBJ2-1	TRBV28	13	TGTGCCAGCAGGGGAGTTCCTCGCAATGAGCAGTTCTTC	CASRGVPRNEQFF
-	few	TRBJ2-7	TRBV29-1	13	TGCAGCGTTGAAGGGACAGCAGACTACGAGCAGTACTTC	CSVEGTADYEQYF
TRBD1	few	TRBJ2-5	TRBV12-5	17	TGTGCTAGTGGTTTGAGAATGACAGGGGCTAATCAAGAGACCCAGTACTTC	CASGLRMTGANQETQYF
TRBD2	-	TRBJ2-1	TRBV12-3/TRBV12-4	16	TGTGCCAGCAGGACACTAGCGGGGGGACACTACAATGAGCAGTTCTTC	CASRTLAGGHYNEQFF
-	-	TRBJ1-5	TRBV28	16	TGTGCCAGCAGAGAATCGGGGGGGGCGCTGGGACAGCCCCAGCATTTT	CASRESGGALGQPQHF
-	few	TRBJ1-1	TRBV5-1	13	TGCGCCAGCAGCTTGTATCAGAACACTGAAGCTTTCTTT	CASSLYQNTEAFF
-	few	TRBJ1-2	TRBV5-1	16	TGCGCCAGCAGCTTTGATGGTGGGGCAGGCTACTATGGCTACACCTTC	CASSFDGGAGYYGYTF
TRBD2	-	TRBJ2-1	TRBV6-2/TRBV6-3	15	TGTGCCAGCAGCACGACTAGCGGGTATCCCAATGAGCAGTTCTTC	CASSTTSGYPNEQFF
-	-	TRBJ2-1	TRBV28	15	TGTGCCAGCAGCCCCCGTCTTTGGCAGGGCAATGAGCAGTTCTTC	CASSPRLWQGNEQFF
-	-	TRBJ1-4	TRBV4-3	13	TGCGCCAGCAGCCAAGAGGGAACTGAAAAACTGTTTTTT	CASSQEGTEKLFF
-	-	TRBJ1-1	TRBV11-2	14	TGTGCCAGCAGCTTAGTAGGGGCCGGCACTGAAGCTTTCTTT	CASSLVGAGTEAFF
TRBD1	-	TRBJ1-4	TRBV12-3/TRBV12-4	16	TGTGCCAGCAGTCTCTCAGGGACAGGGATATATGAAAAACTGTTTTTT	CASSLSGTGIYEKLFF
-	many	TRBJ2-1	TRBV20-1	15	TGCAGTGCTAGAGATCCGCAGCGGCTGGGGTATGAGCAGTTCTTC	CSARDPQRLGYEQFF
TRBD1	-	TRBJ2-1	TRBV7-2	17	TGTGCCAGCAGCTGGTTTAGTACAGGGGGCGCCTACAATGAGCAGTTCTTC	CASSWFSTGGAYNEQFF
-	few	TRBJ1-2	TRBV12-3/TRBV12-4	13	TGTGCCAGCAGTCCGGACAACCTCTATGGCTACACCTTC	CASSPDNLYGYTF
TRBD1	once	TRBJ1-5	TRBV7-3	15	TGTGCCAGCAGCATAACAGGGGATAGCAATCAGCCCCAGCATTTT	CASSITGDSNQPQHF
-	-	TRBJ1-5	TRBV3-1	14	TGTGCCAGCAGCGTTGGGGGAGGCGTCCAGCCCCAGCATTTT	CASSVGGGVQPQHF
-	-	TRBJ2-1	TRBV29-1	13	TGCAGCGTTGAAGGGATAACAGGAGGTGAGCAGTTCTTC	CSVEGITGGEQFF
-	few	TRBJ2-3	TRBV12-3/TRBV12-4	13	TGTGCCAGCAGTTTCAGAGGGGCAGATACGCAGTATTTT	CASSFRGADTQYF
TRBD1	-	TRBJ1-1	TRBV6-2/TRBV6-3	14	TGTGCCAGCAGTTCCGGACAGGGGGACACTGAAGCTTTCTTT	CASSSGQGDTEAFF
-	-	TRBJ2-2	TRBV7-8	13	TGTGCCAGCAGCCCCCACGGCACCGGGGAGCTGTTTTTT	CASSPHGTGELFF
-	few	TRBJ2-3	TRBV20-1	13	TGCAGTTTAGATAGAACTGACGAAGATACGCAGTATTTT	CSLDRTDEDTQYF
-	-	TRBJ1-2	TRBV6-2/TRBV6-3	13	TGTGCCAGCAGTGATACAGAGCTCTATGGCTACACCTTC	CASSDTELYGYTF
-	few	TRBJ1-1	TRBV7-2	13	TGTGCCAGCAGCCCCAGGTGGAACACTGAAGCTTTCTTT	CASSPRWNTEAFF
-	-	TRBJ1-4	TRBV7-9	12	TGTGCCAGCAGCCGGGGGGCGCGGGGACTGTTTTTT	CASSRGARGLFF
-	-	TRBJ2-1	TRBV12-3/TRBV12-4	13	TGTGCCAGCAGTTTCACCCCCAACAATGAGCAGTTCTTC	CASSFTPNNEQFF
TRBD1	-	TRBJ2-1	TRBV4-3	16	TGCGCCAGCAGCCCCTCCCGGGGGACAGGGTGGTATGAGCAGTTCTTC	CASSPSRGTGWYEQFF
TRBD2	-	TRBJ2-5	TRBV20-1	16	TGCAGTGCTACCTTGGACGGGGGGGGACCTTTGGAGACCCAGTACTTC	CSATLDGGGPLETQYF
-	-	TRBJ1-2	TRBV6-1	14	TGTGCCAGCCGGGGGCAGGGGAGTGAGTATGGCTACACCTTC	CASRGQGSEYGYTF
-	few	TRBJ2-3	TRBV10-3	15	TGTGCCATCAGTGAAAACATGGGGGCAGGAGATACGCAGTATTTT	CAISENMGAGDTQYF
-	-	TRBJ2-1	TRBV29-1	13	TGCAGCGTCTCGAGGGCAGGGGCGGGTGAGCAGTTCTTC	CSVSRAGAGEQFF
TRBD2	-	TRBJ2-3	TRBV5-6	16	TGTGCCAGCAGCACGCGGACTAGCGGTAGCACAGATACGCAGTATTTT	CASSTRTSGSTDTQYF
-	-	TRBJ1-6	TRBV4-3	15	TGCGCCAGCAGCCAAGACTCAGGAGCTAATTCACCCCTCCACTTT	CASSQDSGANSPLHF
TRBD1	few	TRBJ1-2	TRBV29-1	15	TGCAGCGTCGAAGGACAGGGGTACCCTAACTATGGCTACACCTTC	CSVEGQGYPNYGYTF
TRBD2	once	TRBJ2-2	TRBV5-1	18	TGCGCCAGCAGCTTGGCCGGGACTAGCGGGAGTATATTCGGGGAGCTGTTTTTT	CASSLAGTSGSIFGELFF
-	-	TRBJ2-5	TRBV12-3/TRBV12-4	14	TGTGCCAGCAGTTTTGTCCGGGAGCGAGAGACCCAGTACTTC	CASSFVRERETQYF
-	few	TRBJ1-2	TRBV6-5	15	TGTGCCAGCAGTTACTCTTACCGGGACGGCTATGGCTACACCTTC	CASSYSYRDGYGYTF
TRBD2	-	TRBJ2-3	TRBV3-1	15	TGTGCCAGCAGCCAAGAGACTAGCGGCACAGATACGCAGTATTTT	CASSQETSGTDTQYF
TRBD1	few	TRBJ1-5	TRBV24-1	16	TGTGCCACCAGTGAGGGACAGGGGACGGGTATCGGGCCCCAGCATTTT	CATSEGQGTGIGPQHF
TRBD1	few	TRBJ1-5	TRBV12-3/TRBV12-4	13	TGTGCCAGCAGGGGGACAGGGGGTCAGCCCCAGCATTTT	CASRGTGGQPQHF
-	few	TRBJ2-3	TRBV7-2	16	TGTGCCAGCAGCTTAGAATCAGGGGGAGGGCCTCAATCGCAGTATTTT	CASSLESGGGPQSQYF
TRBD1	-	TRBJ2-7	TRBV6-1	14	TGTGCCAGCAGCGCACAGGGGGGAGGCTACGAGCAGTACTTC	CASSAQGGGYEQYF